This TCR beta chain was found in a study of cytomegalovirus exposure and HLA in healthy donors. Use of 60 Vbeta and 13 Jbeta primers characterized the PCR. TCRdb keeps only in-frame clones here, not all; method: immunoSEQ multiplex PCR. The sample has about 160,000 clones; 84% are singletons. CDR1 SGHRS and CDR2 YFSETQ come from the germline V gene. This CDR3 has 13 amino acids. The J segment lost 5 bases and the V segment lost 3 bases, leaving 5 bases of the junction unmatched. The sequenced sample consisted of PBMCs. The chain carries TRBV5-1 and TRBJ2-7; 7 nucleotides match TRBD2. The sequence was collected from a boy between 2 and 10 years old in good health and CMV-seronegative. CDR3 in amino acids: CASSSLTSNEQYF. CDR3 DNA sequence: TGCGCCAGCAGCTCGTTGACTAGCAACGAGCAGTACTTC.